A selection of T cell receptor beta chains follows, all from one sample in a study of beta chain features in type 1 diabetes. Sequenced by immunoSEQ multiplex PCR; TCRdb stores in-frame clones only, minus some. The sample yields just over 600,000 clones, 15% to 18% seen once. Specimen: naive CD4+ T cells from blood. Every receptor here comes from a young man in good health. The CDR3 runs from the conserved cysteine through the conserved F or W. D genes are given only for firm matches. Clone size is not always given. Where it is, it says once, few, many or a class for expanded clones.

NA	TRBV6-6	few	TRBJ1-3	CASSTGNGNTIYF	TGTGCCAGCAGTACAGGGAATGGAAACACCATATATTTT
NA	TRBV7-2	once	TRBJ2-7	CASSLVAGSGYEQYF	TGTGCCAGCAGCTTAGTGGCAGGGTCGGGATACGAGCAGTACTTC
NA	TRBV28	NA	TRBJ1-2	CASSRTLGVANYGYTF	TGTGCCAGCAGCCGGACCCTAGGGGTGGCCAACTATGGCTACACCTTC
TRBD1	TRBV19	few	TRBJ1-5	CASSRATGGVQPQHF	TGTGCCAGTAGTAGGGCGACAGGGGGAGTCCAGCCCCAGCATTTT
TRBD1	TRBV18	few	TRBJ1-2	CASSQQRTGPNYGYTF	TGTGCCAGCTCACAACAGAGGACAGGGCCTAACTATGGCTACACCTTC
NA	TRBV7-9	NA	TRBJ2-7	CASSLKRDTAYEQYF	TGTGCCAGCAGCTTAAAAAGGGACACGGCCTACGAGCAGTACTTC
NA	TRBV29-1	few	TRBJ2-3	CSVELGADTQYF	TGCAGCGTTGAACTAGGGGCAGATACGCAGTATTTT
NA	TRBV5-4	NA	TRBJ1-1	CASSYKGRLNTEAFF	TGTGCCAGCAGCTACAAGGGACGGTTGAACACTGAAGCTTTCTTT
TRBD1	TRBV10-3	few	TRBJ2-7	CAISSLRDRVYEQYF	TGTGCCATCAGTTCTCTACGGGACAGGGTCTACGAGCAGTACTTC
NA	TRBV19	NA	TRBJ1-5	CASSWGFDQPQHF	TGTGCCAGTAGTTGGGGGTTCGATCAGCCCCAGCATTTT
TRBD2	TRBV18	few	TRBJ2-1	CASSPRTSGRIF	TGTGCCAGCTCACCCCGGACTAGCGGGAGGATCTTC
TRBD1	TRBV14	few	TRBJ1-1	CASSQVGIQGIRNTEAFF	TGTGCCAGCAGCCAAGTAGGGATACAGGGGATAAGGAACACTGAAGCTTTCTTT
NA	TRBV5-1	few	TRBJ1-4	CASSFTGPTNEKLFF	TGCGCCAGCAGCTTCACAGGACCAACTAATGAAAAACTGTTTTTT
TRBD1	TRBV7-3	few	TRBJ1-2	CASSLSGQGGYGYTF	TGTGCCAGCAGCCTTTCGGGACAGGGAGGCTATGGCTACACCTTC
NA	TRBV9	NA	TRBJ2-5	CASSTIHGETQYF	TGTGCCAGCAGCACGATACACGGAGAGACCCAGTACTTC
NA	TRBV6-5	NA	TRBJ1-5	CASSPQLLLQPQHF	TGTGCCAGCAGCCCACAGCTTTTATTACAGCCCCAGCATTTT
TRBD1	TRBV9	NA	TRBJ2-4	CASSPDGTGHKLAKNIQYF	TGTGCCAGCAGCCCGGACGGGACAGGTCACAAGTTAGCCAAAAACATTCAGTACTTC
TRBD2	TRBV7-9	NA	TRBJ2-7	CASSPVGGEQYF	TGTGCCAGCAGCCCCGTGGGAGGGGAGCAGTACTTC
TRBD2	TRBV5-6	few	TRBJ2-2	CASSLAAGVNTGELFF	TGTGCCAGCAGCTTGGCGGCGGGGGTTAACACCGGGGAGCTGTTTTTT
NA	TRBV21-1	NA	TRBJ2-1	CASSGSESSYNEQFF	TGTGCCAGCAGCGGCAGCGAAAGCTCCTACAATGAGCAGTTCTTC
TRBD1	TRBV7-9	few	TRBJ2-3	CASSPGQGDTDTQYF	TGTGCCAGCAGCCCCGGACAGGGCGACACAGATACGCAGTATTTT
TRBD1	TRBV18	NA	TRBJ2-5	CASSLRQGQETQYF	TGTGCCAGCTCCCTCAGACAGGGGCAAGAGACCCAGTACTTC
TRBD1	TRBV7-3	NA	TRBJ1-1	CASSRGQRNTEAFF	TGTGCCAGCAGCAGGGGACAGCGGAACACTGAAGCTTTCTTT
NA	TRBV7-2	NA	TRBJ1-4	CASSSDRPKKEKLFF	TGTGCCAGCAGCTCTGACAGACCGAAGAAGGAAAAACTGTTTTTT
NA	TRBV2	NA	TRBJ2-1	CASSSLRGTLYNEQFF	TGTGCCAGCAGTTCTCTCAGGGGCACTCTGTACAATGAGCAGTTCTTC
TRBD2	TRBV5-4	few	TRBJ2-3	CASSLKAGGSTDTQYF	TGTGCCAGCAGCTTGAAAGCGGGAGGGTCCACAGATACGCAGTATTTT
NA	TRBV9	NA	TRBJ2-4	CASSVAGLGFAKNIQYF	TGTGCCAGCAGCGTAGCGGGGTTAGGATTTGCCAAAAACATTCAGTACTTC
TRBD1	TRBV5-8	NA	TRBJ2-3	CASSLSRGRRTDTQYF	TGTGCCAGCAGCTTGTCGAGGGGGCGCCGCACAGATACGCAGTATTTT
TRBD2	TRBV4-3	few	TRBJ2-7	CASSQGRGLAGAYEQYF	TGCGCCAGCAGCCAAGGGCGCGGGCTAGCGGGGGCCTACGAGCAGTACTTC
NA	TRBV6-6	few	TRBJ1-1	CASSSPGGYTEAFF	TGTGCCAGCAGCAGTCCAGGCGGGTACACTGAAGCTTTCTTT